This TCR beta chain is from a study of shared clonotypes between healthy human individuals (dated by TCRdb to between 2020 and 2021). About the full investigation: A few men and two women, aged 18 to 49 years, made up the cohort. For each donor, CD4 naive and CD4 memory were each given three plates, CD8 naive was given two plates, and CD8 memory was given one plate. The study deeply sequenced blood TCR repertoires of about 5 healthy adults to estimate repertoire size and the extent of clonotype sharing between individuals. To increase sequencing depth and limit assay-specific biases, TCR repertoire library preparation and sequencing were carried out by different laboratories using diverse techniques. Between about 0.85 and 9.5 billion PBMCs per donor were obtained by leukapheresis.

Study-wide findings and limitations: Pairwise subsampling indicated that sequencing depth was expected to affect the degree of clonotype sharing among donors. The small number of donors limited the genetic and exposure-history diversity represented. Even with the large sequencing depth, rarefaction of the sorted-subset datasets indicated that sequencing was incomplete. Sampling was restricted to blood, and TCR repertoires in tissue are likely to differ from TCR repertoires in blood. Compared with non-shared clonotypes, the clonotypes found in all four sorted-subset donors had higher generation probabilities. Naive subsets generally had larger estimated clonotype richness than memory subsets. Roughly 5% of naive CD4, roughly 3.6% of naive CD8, 2.3% of memory CD4, and less than 0.45% of memory CD8 clonotypes were shared across a few donors.

There are 12 amino acids in the CDR3, from cysteine to phenylalanine inclusive. Of the read, only the CDR3 DNA is kept; its 36 bases are in frame from base 1. The donors were healthy, HIV-negative adults who had no recently reported acute infections or vaccinations. All donors were Caucasian adults living in Nashville, Tennessee, USA. CD4+ T cells were enriched by magnetic negative selection, after which naive cells were positively selected on CD45RA and the negative fraction was taken as the memory subset. Blood was collected by leukapheresis, and PBMCs were isolated by Ficoll-Histopaque density gradient centrifugation and then cryopreserved in liquid nitrogen vapor phase. Analytical flow cytometry was used to check the purity and quantity of each magnetically sorted T cell population. Each sorted fraction had its genomic DNA isolated and then quantified by UV absorbance on a Nanodrop 2000c. Details on this clone: What this receptor recognizes is not known. It has no much larger one-base neighbor in the sample; base qualities were not kept.

TCR CDR3 regions were amplified from genomic DNA by multiplex PCR using the deep immunoSEQ assay. Extracted genomic DNA from each cell subset was distributed evenly across all wells of several immunoSEQ 96-well plates, and each plate was treated as a replicate. For sorted subsets, each replicate PCR was loaded with approximately 0.2 ug genomic DNA, equivalent to roughly 30,000 T cell genomes. Purified libraries were measured with a Qubit 3.0 fluorometer, size-checked on a Bioanalyzer 2100, and measured again with the KAPA Library Quantification kit. A separate single-read 150-cycle Illumina NextSeq 550 flow cell was used to sequence each immunoSEQ 96-well plate. The authors' pipeline ran thus. The immunoSEQ output contained only junctional sequences without quality scores, so filtering could not match that applied to full-length reads. Sequences were annotated with PyIR, a Python wrapper for IgBLAST v1.9, and V/J genes and CDR3 were assigned using IMGT germline references. Reads were removed for weak V/J assignments (E-value above 1e-6), missing CDR3, stop codons, out-of-frame junctions, or ambiguous translated residues. V3J clonotypes were defined as sequences sharing an identical inferred V gene, J gene, and CDR3 amino acid sequence. Percentage overlap between repertoires was calculated by dividing the number of shared unique clonotypes by the size of the smaller repertoire. Repertoire richness was assessed with RTK rarefaction, the Chao1 estimator, and Recon v2.1 estimates of unobserved clonotypes. Generation probabilities for all TCRbeta clonotypes obtained by the gDNA method from a handful of donors were computed using OLGA. The clones in this table, taken by TCRdb from immuneACCESS, are in-frame only. Not every clone is retained; where verified, under half of the shortfall comes from an unresolved V gene, and the cause of the rest is unknown. V and J calls plus clone size are reproduced from that table; the DNA served to infer D and trimming. This sample lists roughly 1 million clones; more than 65% were detected once. The ten largest account for over 1.3% of the sample.

The clonotype was recovered from a young man in good health. The V and J genes are TRBV21-1 and TRBJ2-5. TRBV21-1 constitutes a pseudogene. Sequencing was done on a sample of memory CD4+ T cells sorted from blood. Per the publication, the cell subset or site label means: CD45RA-negative fraction. The CDR3 protein sequence reads: CALLCREETQYF. DNA sequence: TGTGCCTTACTATGTAGGGAAGAGACCCAGTACTTC.